This T cell receptor (beta chain) was documented in a study of PD-1 blockade in mismatch repair-deficient tumors. Data came from immunoSEQ multiplex PCR; TCRdb stores just in-frame clones and leaves some out. The repertoire consists of 9,000 to 10,000 clones, with approximately 89% occurring once and the leading ten covering 0.97%. TCR sequencing covered a few patients who responded to pembrolizumab. Trimming took 10 bases from V and 5 from J; bases not matched to a gene: 13. The CDR3 contains 15 residues. Germline V CDR1 and CDR2: MNHNS, SASEGT. The V call is TRBV6-1, the J call TRBJ2-2, with 7 bases lining up with TRBD1. Material: PBMCs, obtained approximately 49 weeks after starting pembrolizumab. The clonotype was recovered from an adult with mismatch repair-deficient cancer. CDR3 region: CAILQWAGGTGELFF. As DNA, the CDR3 is TGTGCCATCCTACAATGGGCAGGGGGAACCGGGGAGCTGTTTTTT.